This T cell receptor (beta chain) comes out of a study of spatial heterogeneity in lung cancer. Findings and caveats of the study: Within tumors, counts of expanded alpha and beta TCRs tracked tumor mutation counts.

Time point: sample taken at primary tumor resection. This clonotype has more than one count but fewer than ten. Antigen: not known. A library prepared for alpha chains yielded this beta chain as an off-target read; its size is of little meaning. Trimming stripped 1 base from V and 11 bases from J, with 17 bases between. The CDR3 sequence is 14 residues long. One entry per CDR3 protein, called by TCRdb with MiXCR from the 5' RACE reads. This sample has around 18,000 distinct CDR3 sequences, with roughly 5.7% found just once. The sequence came from a female donor with early-stage non-small cell lung cancer. The rearrangement joins TRBV12-3 or TRBV12-4 to TRBJ1-1; D not resolved. This material consisted of lung tumor tissue, taken at surgery. The CDR3 spells CASSLGLGRIRAFF. In nucleotides, the CDR3 is TGTGCCAGCAGTTTAGGGCTCGGTCGGATCAGGGCTTTCTTT.